Listed here is a single T cell receptor (beta chain). The data were taken from a study of blood T cell repertoires in COVID-19. Study context: COVID-19 samples, acute and convalescent, were from the United States, Italy and Spain. Nucleic acid was either cDNA or gDNA, and it came from T cells, B-cell-depleted T cells, or PBMCs.

Germline V gives CDR1 SGHDT, CDR2 YYEEEE. Trimming took 0 bases from V and 7 from J, leaving 4 bases between them. The CDR3 length is 12 residues. In the original workflow: Amplification from reference gene primers served as the basis for estimated nucleated cell counts. The method was immunoSEQ multiplex PCR; TCRdb's version includes in-frame clones alone and lacks a portion of them. For V, J and clone size, that table is used; D and trimming come from the DNA. The repertoire holds approximately 130,000 clones, with approximately 90% as singletons. The receptor comes from a man in his 70s with active or convalescent COVID-19. V usage is TRBV5-6 and J usage is TRBJ2-2; no clear D. The sequencing sample was made of peripheral blood. The CDR3 here is CASSLGYGELFF. The CDR3 DNA sequence: TGTGCCAGCAGCTTGGGTTACGGGGAGCTGTTTTTT.